These T cell receptor beta chains were read from a single sample in a study of cytomegalovirus exposure and HLA in healthy donors. Here immunoSEQ multiplex PCR was the method, and the copy in TCRdb shows in-frame clones only, minus some. In the table there are 150,000 to 200,000 clones, 65% to 70% of which are singletons. The material sequenced was PBMCs. These receptor sequences come from a man aged 25 to 40 in good health and CMV-seropositive. CDR3s include the opening cysteine and the closing phenylalanine or tryptophan. Each record gives: J gene, D gene, V gene, clone size, CDR3 protein, CDR3 DNA. A D gene is named only where the DNA matches it firmly. A row's size may be missing; if present it is once, few, many or a size class.

>TRBJ2-1|TRBD2|TRBV14|.
CASSQAPSLGPAGVNEQFF
TGTGCCAGCAGCCAAGCCCCCTCCCTTGGCCCAGCGGGAGTGAATGAGCAGTTCTTC
>TRBJ2-5|.|TRBV30|.
CAWKGVLETQYF
TGTGCCTGGAAGGGGGTTCTCGAGACCCAGTACTTC
>TRBJ1-1|.|TRBV19|.
CASLAWSTEAFF
TGTGCCAGTCTAGCGTGGAGCACTGAAGCTTTCTTT
>TRBJ2-7|.|TRBV29-1|few
CSVESGEGYEQYF
TGCAGCGTTGAATCCGGAGAGGGTTACGAGCAGTACTTC
>TRBJ2-1|.|TRBV10-1|.
CASSESQMGAHEQFF
TGCGCCAGCAGTGAGTCACAGATGGGAGCCCATGAGCAGTTCTTC
>TRBJ1-2|.|TRBV27|.
CASSKSVYYGYTF
TGTGCCAGCAGTAAATCAGTATACTATGGCTACACCTTC
>TRBJ1-2|.|TRBV14|few
CASSQRDQWLRGYTF
TGTGCCAGCAGCCAACGAGATCAATGGTTGCGGGGCTACACCTTC
>TRBJ2-2|TRBD1|TRBV12-5|.
CASGPTPTGGGGELFF
TGTGCTAGTGGACCGACGCCGACAGGGGGCGGCGGGGAGCTGTTTTTT
>TRBJ2-7|TRBD1|TRBV2|.
CASRRSGTGVSYEQYF
TGTGCCAGCAGAAGATCCGGGACAGGGGTTTCCTACGAGCAGTACTTC
>TRBJ1-5|.|TRBV6-5|.
CASSEIADQPQHF
TGTGCCAGCAGTGAAATTGCGGATCAGCCCCAGCATTTT
>TRBJ2-3|TRBD2|TRBV5-1|.
CASSLSPAGTSGVGTQYF
TGCGCCAGCAGCTTGTCTCCGGCAGGGACTAGCGGGGTCGGGACGCAGTATTTT
>TRBJ2-7|TRBD1|TRBV28|few
CASNMGQNYEQYF
TGTGCCAGCAACATGGGACAGAACTACGAGCAGTACTTC
>TRBJ2-7|TRBD2|TRBV7-9|.
CASSLGLAEYSYF
TGTGCCAGCAGCCTAGGCCTAGCGGAGTACTCGTACTTC
>TRBJ1-1|TRBD1|TRBV6-5|.
CASRRTGDQVLAFF
TGTGCCAGCAGAAGGACAGGGGATCAGGTCTTAGCTTTCTTT
>TRBJ1-1|TRBD1|TRBV30|few
CAWSNRGNTEAFF
TGTGCCTGGAGTAACAGGGGGAACACTGAAGCTTTCTTT
>TRBJ1-1|TRBD1|TRBV27|.
CASRLGLLRDSANTEAFF
TGTGCCAGCAGGCTGGGTTTACTCCGGGACAGCGCAAACACTGAAGCTTTCTTT
>TRBJ1-3|TRBD1|TRBV28|few
CASSGQGAGNTIYF
TGTGCCAGCAGTGGGCAGGGGGCTGGAAACACCATATATTTT
>TRBJ2-3|.|TRBV27|.
CASSFFTASTDTQYF
TGTGCCAGCAGTTTTTTTACTGCTAGCACAGATACGCAGTATTTT
>TRBJ2-2|TRBD2|TRBV5-1|.
CASSTQGGLAETGELFF
TGCGCCAGCAGCACCCAAGGCGGACTAGCGGAAACCGGGGAGCTGTTTTTT
>TRBJ2-7|TRBD1|TRBV7-3|.
CASSVGQGVEQYF
TGTGCCAGCAGCGTGGGACAGGGAGTCGAGCAGTACTTC